The sequence of this T cell receptor beta chain was determined in a study of control samples from healthy donors and cancer patients. In germline, CDR1 is SGDLS, CDR2 YYNGEE. V lost 0 bases and J 4 bases, leaving 10 bases between the germline ends. The CDR3 loop spans 14 amino acids. Clones were sequenced by immunoSEQ multiplex PCR, and TCRdb holds only the in-frame ones, with some missing. The sample holds around 150,000 clones, around 90% seen once. Source material: blood. This chain links TRBV9 with TRBJ1-1, with D possibly TRBD1 on 5 matching bases. This clonotype was sampled from a man aged 25 to 40 in good health. The CDR3 is CASSVASTATEAFF. CDR3 sequence (DNA): TGTGCCAGCAGCGTAGCTTCGACAGCCACTGAAGCTTTCTTT.